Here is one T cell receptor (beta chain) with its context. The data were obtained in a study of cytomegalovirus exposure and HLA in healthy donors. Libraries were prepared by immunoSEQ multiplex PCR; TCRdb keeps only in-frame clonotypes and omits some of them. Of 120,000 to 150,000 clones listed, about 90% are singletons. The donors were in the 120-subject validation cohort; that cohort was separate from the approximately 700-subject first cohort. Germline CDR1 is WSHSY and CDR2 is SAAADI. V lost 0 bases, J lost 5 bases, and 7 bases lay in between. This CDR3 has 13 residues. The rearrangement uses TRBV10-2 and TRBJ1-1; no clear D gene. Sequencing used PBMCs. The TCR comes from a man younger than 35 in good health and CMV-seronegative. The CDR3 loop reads CASSESTGTEAFF. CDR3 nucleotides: TGCGCCAGCAGTGAGTCGACGGGGACTGAAGCTTTCTTT.